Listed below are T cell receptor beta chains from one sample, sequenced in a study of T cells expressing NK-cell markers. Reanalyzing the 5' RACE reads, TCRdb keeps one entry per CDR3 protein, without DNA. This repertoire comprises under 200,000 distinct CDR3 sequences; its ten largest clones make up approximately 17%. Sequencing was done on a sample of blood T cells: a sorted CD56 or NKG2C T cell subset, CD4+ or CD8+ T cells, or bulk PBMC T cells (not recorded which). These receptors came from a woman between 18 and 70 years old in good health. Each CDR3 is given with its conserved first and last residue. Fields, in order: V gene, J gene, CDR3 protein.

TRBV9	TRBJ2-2	CASSAVQGTNTGELFF
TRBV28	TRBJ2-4	CASSLPPLGRGNIQYF
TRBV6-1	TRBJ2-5	CASIDSPQETQYF
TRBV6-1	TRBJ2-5	CASSGTSFETQYF
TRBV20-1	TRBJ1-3	CSARAPRQGLEPTSLGNTIYF
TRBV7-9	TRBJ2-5	CASSFPSGTSGETQYF
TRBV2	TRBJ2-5	CASSERTGGQTQYF
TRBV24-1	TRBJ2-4	CATSDLVGNIQYF
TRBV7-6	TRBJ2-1	CASSLWTGRHNEQFF
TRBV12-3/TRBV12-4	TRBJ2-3	CASRPTSGGYTDTQYF
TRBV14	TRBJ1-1	CASSYYPEGEAFF
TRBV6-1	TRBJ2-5	CASTPTTGGETQYF
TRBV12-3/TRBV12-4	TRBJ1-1	CASSLLGVNTEAFF
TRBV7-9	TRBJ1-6	CASSFRETRSPLHF
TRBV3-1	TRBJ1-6	CASSQAGRANSPLHF
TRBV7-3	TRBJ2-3	CASRRWGGRPSDSTDTQYF
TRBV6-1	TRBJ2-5	CASSEGRGKREYF
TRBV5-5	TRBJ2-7	CASSSFSSYEQYF
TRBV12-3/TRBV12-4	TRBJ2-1	CASSPATGYNEQFF
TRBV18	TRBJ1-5	CASSGVHGNQPQHF
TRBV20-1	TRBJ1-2	CSAREDLRYGYTF
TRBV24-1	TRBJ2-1	CATSDGGDGNNEQFF
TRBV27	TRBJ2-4	CASSLGQSKNIQYF
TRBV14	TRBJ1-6	CASSQWTLSSPLHF
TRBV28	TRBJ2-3	CASSLVLAGGDTQYF
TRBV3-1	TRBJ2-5	CASSQVSVLQETQYF
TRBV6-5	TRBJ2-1	CASSYSTGPSEQFF
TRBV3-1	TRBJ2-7	CASSQGGQFVYEQYF
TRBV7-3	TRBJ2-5	CASSQDSGGGTQYF
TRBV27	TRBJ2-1	CASSLPRQGGEQFF
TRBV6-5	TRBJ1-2	CASSYRGYGYGYTF
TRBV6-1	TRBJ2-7	CASSPTPWALEYEQYF
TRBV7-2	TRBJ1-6	CASSLGSLTGSPLHF
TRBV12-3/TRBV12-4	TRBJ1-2	CASSSSWAGSGYGYTF
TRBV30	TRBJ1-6	CAWSVLTDNSPLHF
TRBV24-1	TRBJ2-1	CATSDTYAGIAGGSGEQFF
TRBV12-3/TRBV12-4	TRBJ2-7	CASSPLPGIYEQYF
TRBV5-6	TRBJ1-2	CASRPRDRGGYTF
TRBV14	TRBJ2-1	CASSLRLAGSIFSYNEQFF
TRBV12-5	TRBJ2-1	CASGLVGREQFF
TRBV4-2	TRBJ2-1	CASSQDVGGVEQFF
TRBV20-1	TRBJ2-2	CSAGSYTGELFF
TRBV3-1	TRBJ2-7	CASNRLGGEQYF
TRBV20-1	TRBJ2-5	CSASTGTGLSETQYF
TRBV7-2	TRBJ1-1	CASSFLGQGFTEAFF
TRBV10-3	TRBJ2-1	CAIVQGLGNEQFF
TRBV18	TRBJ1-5	CASSVGTGGNQPQHF